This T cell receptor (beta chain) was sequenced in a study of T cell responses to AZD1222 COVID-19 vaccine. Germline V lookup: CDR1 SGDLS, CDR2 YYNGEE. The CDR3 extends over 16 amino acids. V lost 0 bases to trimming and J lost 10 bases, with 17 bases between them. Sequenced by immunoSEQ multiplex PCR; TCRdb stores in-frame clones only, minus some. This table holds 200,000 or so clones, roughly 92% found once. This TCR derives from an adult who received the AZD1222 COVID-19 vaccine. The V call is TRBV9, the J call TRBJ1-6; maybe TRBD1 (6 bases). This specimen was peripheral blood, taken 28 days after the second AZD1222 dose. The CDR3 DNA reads TGTGCCAGCAGCGTAGGGGCAGGGGAGTTGGGATCACCCCTCCACTTT. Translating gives CASSVGAGELGSPLHF.